This is a list of T cell receptor beta chains from one sample in a study of HIV-infected children after antiretroviral therapy interruption. MiXCR, applied by TCRdb to the 3' RACE reads, yields one record per CDR3 protein. The profile shows fewer than 50,000 distinct CDR3 sequences, 4.3% of them singletons. The sequencing here drew on CD45RA+ CD4+ T cells from PBMCs, pooled from several time points, taken from a donor given antiretroviral therapy, either interrupted or continuous. Every receptor here comes from a pool of human donors with HIV. The CDR3 runs from the conserved cysteine through the conserved F or W. A D gene is named only where the DNA matches it firmly. Where a row states a size, it is once, few, many or the class of an expanded clone; other rows omit it.

d_gene: .
j_gene: TRBJ2-1
abundance: few
v_gene: TRBV24-1
CDR3aa: CATRGRGPSHEQFF
CDR3nt: TGTGCCACCCGGGGACGTGGGCCGAGCCATGAGCAGTTCTTC

d_gene: TRBD1
j_gene: TRBJ2-1
abundance: many
v_gene: TRBV4-2
CDR3aa: CASSQSPPRTGSYNEQFF
CDR3nt: TGTGCCAGCAGCCAAAGCCCTCCGAGGACAGGGTCCTACAATGAGCAGTTCTTC

d_gene: TRBD1
j_gene: TRBJ1-5
abundance: .
v_gene: TRBV20-1
CDR3aa: CSARDRGSNQPQHF
CDR3nt: TGCAGTGCTAGGGACAGGGGAAGCAATCAGCCCCAGCATTTT

d_gene: .
j_gene: TRBJ2-7
abundance: .
v_gene: TRBV7-2
CDR3aa: CASSPQGSSYEQYF
CDR3nt: TGTGCCAGCAGCCCCCAGGGCAGCTCCTACGAGCAGTACTTC

d_gene: .
j_gene: TRBJ2-1
abundance: many
v_gene: TRBV15
CDR3aa: CATSRGRWVWQFF
CDR3nt: TGTGCCACCAGCAGAGGAAGGTGGGTGTGGCAGTTCTTC

d_gene: .
j_gene: TRBJ2-2
abundance: few
v_gene: TRBV3-1
CDR3aa: CASSQELLTNTGELFF
CDR3nt: TGTGCCAGCAGCCAAGAGCTCCTAACGAACACCGGGGAGCTGTTTTTT

d_gene: .
j_gene: TRBJ2-5
abundance: few
v_gene: TRBV20-1
CDR3aa: CSARDSARPQETQYF
CDR3nt: TGCAGTGCTAGAGATTCGGCGAGGCCCCAAGAGACCCAGTACTTC

d_gene: .
j_gene: TRBJ1-1
abundance: .
v_gene: TRBV29-1
CDR3aa: CSVAGIWAFF
CDR3nt: TGCAGCGTTGCGGGGATCTGGGCTTTCTTT

d_gene: .
j_gene: TRBJ2-2
abundance: many
v_gene: TRBV3-1
CDR3aa: CASSQGGGGAYGELFF
CDR3nt: TGTGCCAGCAGCCAAGGAGGTGGGGGCGCGTACGGGGAGCTGTTTTTT

d_gene: .
j_gene: TRBJ1-1
abundance: many
v_gene: TRBV7-2
CDR3aa: CASSLEVGTEAFF
CDR3nt: TGTGCCAGCAGCTTAGAAGTTGGTACTGAAGCTTTCTTT

d_gene: TRBD2
j_gene: TRBJ2-1
abundance: .
v_gene: TRBV12-5
CDR3aa: CASGLGLAEHNEQFF
CDR3nt: TGTGCTAGTGGTTTGGGGCTAGCGGAGCACAATGAGCAGTTCTTC

d_gene: .
j_gene: TRBJ1-1
abundance: many
v_gene: TRBV18
CDR3aa: CASSPRRQMNTEAFF
CDR3nt: TGTGCCAGCTCACCACGAAGGCAGATGAACACTGAAGCTTTCTTT

d_gene: .
j_gene: TRBJ2-7
abundance: many
v_gene: TRBV12-3/TRBV12-4
CDR3aa: CASSFLVGEQYF
CDR3nt: TGTGCCAGCAGTTTTCTGGTGGGCGAGCAGTACTTC

d_gene: .
j_gene: TRBJ1-5
abundance: many
v_gene: TRBV29-1
CDR3aa: CSVLTGDSNQPQHF
CDR3nt: TGCAGCGTTTTAACTGGGGATAGCAATCAGCCCCAGCATTTT

d_gene: .
j_gene: TRBJ2-3
abundance: few
v_gene: TRBV28
CDR3aa: CASSSPGPMWGTDTQYF
CDR3nt: TGTGCCAGCAGTAGTCCGGGACCCATGTGGGGCACAGATACGCAGTATTTT

d_gene: .
j_gene: TRBJ2-7
abundance: few
v_gene: TRBV5-5
CDR3aa: CASSLARTDYEQYF
CDR3nt: TGTGCCAGCAGCTTGGCGAGGACAGACTACGAGCAGTACTTC

d_gene: .
j_gene: TRBJ2-2
abundance: few
v_gene: TRBV28
CDR3aa: CASSFGGGELFF
CDR3nt: TGTGCCAGCAGTTTTGGGGGCGGGGAGCTGTTTTTT

d_gene: TRBD1
j_gene: TRBJ2-1
abundance: .
v_gene: TRBV7-2
CDR3aa: CASSFSFKGAGEQFF
CDR3nt: TGTGCCAGCAGCTTTTCTTTCAAGGGGGCCGGGGAGCAGTTCTTC

d_gene: TRBD2
j_gene: TRBJ2-7
abundance: many
v_gene: TRBV4-1
CDR3aa: CASSSAGGGYEQYF
CDR3nt: TGCGCCAGCAGTTCGGCGGGGGGGGGCTACGAGCAGTACTTC

d_gene: .
j_gene: TRBJ1-1
abundance: many
v_gene: TRBV10-1
CDR3aa: CASAGNWNTEAFF
CDR3nt: TGCGCCAGTGCTGGTAATTGGAACACTGAAGCTTTCTTT

d_gene: .
j_gene: TRBJ2-5
abundance: .
v_gene: TRBV20-1
CDR3aa: CSAFGSQETQYF
CDR3nt: TGCAGTGCTTTCGGGTCCCAAGAGACCCAGTACTTC

d_gene: .
j_gene: TRBJ2-7
abundance: .
v_gene: TRBV20-1
CDR3aa: CSASPGGSYEQYF
CDR3nt: TGCAGTGCTAGCCCGGGCGGCTCCTACGAGCAGTACTTC

d_gene: .
j_gene: TRBJ2-3
abundance: many
v_gene: TRBV10-3
CDR3aa: CAIRQEGATDTQYF
CDR3nt: TGTGCCATCCGGCAGGAGGGCGCCACAGATACGCAGTATTTT

d_gene: TRBD1
j_gene: TRBJ2-7
abundance: many
v_gene: TRBV28
CDR3aa: CASSSGTVIYEQYF
CDR3nt: TGTGCCAGCAGTTCCGGGACAGTGATCTACGAGCAGTACTTC

d_gene: .
j_gene: TRBJ1-1
abundance: few
v_gene: TRBV29-1
CDR3aa: CSVEPLGEKTEAFF
CDR3nt: TGCAGCGTTGAACCCCTAGGGGAAAAGACTGAAGCTTTCTTT

d_gene: .
j_gene: TRBJ1-5
abundance: many
v_gene: TRBV4-1
CDR3aa: CASSPQGGGGQPQHF
CDR3nt: TGCGCCAGCAGCCCCCAAGGGGGAGGAGGGCAGCCCCAGCATTTT

d_gene: .
j_gene: TRBJ2-4
abundance: many
v_gene: TRBV12-3/TRBV12-4
CDR3aa: CASSLEGRGAKNIQYF
CDR3nt: TGTGCCAGCAGTTTAGAGGGCAGGGGAGCCAAAAACATTCAGTACTTC

d_gene: TRBD2
j_gene: TRBJ2-7
abundance: many
v_gene: TRBV20-1
CDR3aa: CSAPRTSGTYEQYF
CDR3nt: TGCAGTGCTCCTCGGACTAGCGGCACCTACGAGCAGTACTTC

d_gene: .
j_gene: TRBJ1-6
abundance: many
v_gene: TRBV7-1
CDR3aa: CASSSVHLSSPLHF
CDR3nt: TGTGCCAGCAGCTCCGTCCATCTTTCTTCACCCCTCCACTTT

d_gene: .
j_gene: TRBJ1-1
abundance: many
v_gene: TRBV3-1
CDR3aa: CASSRQGGSEAFF
CDR3nt: TGTGCCAGCAGCCGGCAGGGAGGCTCTGAAGCTTTCTTT

d_gene: .
j_gene: TRBJ1-5
abundance: many
v_gene: TRBV6-1
CDR3aa: CASSEYHGPNQPQHF
CDR3nt: TGTGCCAGCAGTGAATATCACGGACCCAATCAGCCCCAGCATTTT

d_gene: TRBD1
j_gene: TRBJ2-3
abundance: many
v_gene: TRBV24-1
CDR3aa: CATSGIYDRGRTDTQYF
CDR3nt: TGTGCCACCAGTGGTATTTATGACAGGGGACGCACAGATACGCAGTATTTT

d_gene: .
j_gene: TRBJ2-2
abundance: many
v_gene: TRBV5-1
CDR3aa: CASSLQGSNTGELFF
CDR3nt: TGCGCCAGCAGCTTGCAGGGGTCGAACACCGGGGAGCTGTTTTTT

d_gene: .
j_gene: TRBJ1-1
abundance: many
v_gene: TRBV11-2
CDR3aa: CASSSPPDSLVNTEAFF
CDR3nt: TGTGCCAGCAGCTCGCCCCCGGACAGCCTGGTGAACACTGAAGCTTTCTTT

d_gene: TRBD1
j_gene: TRBJ1-4
abundance: many
v_gene: TRBV2
CDR3aa: CASRDREEKLFF
CDR3nt: TGTGCCAGCAGGGACAGGGAAGAAAAACTGTTTTTT

d_gene: .
j_gene: TRBJ2-2
abundance: many
v_gene: TRBV20-1
CDR3aa: CSARDPGELFF
CDR3nt: TGCAGTGCTAGAGATCCCGGGGAGCTGTTTTTT

d_gene: .
j_gene: TRBJ2-1
abundance: many
v_gene: TRBV12-3/TRBV12-4
CDR3aa: CASRKPLDTTEQFF
CDR3nt: TGTGCCAGCAGAAAACCACTGGACACCACCGAGCAGTTCTTC

d_gene: .
j_gene: TRBJ2-6
abundance: .
v_gene: TRBV11-2
CDR3aa: CASSLGQWGAHGANVLTF
CDR3nt: TGTGCCAGCAGCTTAGGGCAGTGGGGGGCGCACGGGGCCAACGTCCTGACTTTC

d_gene: TRBD2
j_gene: TRBJ2-1
abundance: many
v_gene: TRBV7-2
CDR3aa: CASSLFTSGPVFF
CDR3nt: TGTGCCAGCAGCTTATTTACTAGCGGGCCGGTGTTCTTC

d_gene: .
j_gene: TRBJ2-7
abundance: many
v_gene: TRBV20-1
CDR3aa: CSARSDGQYF
CDR3nt: TGCAGTGCTAGGTCGGACGGCCAGTACTTC

d_gene: TRBD1
j_gene: TRBJ1-6
abundance: many
v_gene: TRBV20-1
CDR3aa: CSAPNKGQGMGSPLHF
CDR3nt: TGCAGTGCCCCCAATAAGGGACAGGGGATGGGTTCACCCCTCCACTTT

d_gene: .
j_gene: TRBJ1-5
abundance: many
v_gene: TRBV4-2
CDR3aa: CASSQDGGVGQPQHF
CDR3nt: TGTGCCAGCAGCCAAGATGGGGGTGTTGGCCAGCCCCAGCATTTT

d_gene: .
j_gene: TRBJ2-3
abundance: many
v_gene: TRBV10-3
CDR3aa: CAISEPVSTDTQYF
CDR3nt: TGTGCCATCAGTGAGCCAGTAAGCACAGATACGCAGTATTTT

d_gene: .
j_gene: TRBJ2-1
abundance: many
v_gene: TRBV7-2
CDR3aa: CASAGTNEQFF
CDR3nt: TGTGCCAGCGCCGGCACAAATGAGCAGTTCTTC

d_gene: .
j_gene: TRBJ1-5
abundance: many
v_gene: TRBV12-3/TRBV12-4
CDR3aa: CASSQRREQPQHF
CDR3nt: TGTGCCAGCAGTCAACGGCGTGAACAGCCCCAGCATTTT

d_gene: TRBD1
j_gene: TRBJ1-1
abundance: .
v_gene: TRBV5-1
CDR3aa: CASSLAAGQKNTEAFF
CDR3nt: TGCGCCAGCAGCTTGGCTGCGGGACAGAAGAACACTGAAGCTTTCTTT

d_gene: .
j_gene: TRBJ1-1
abundance: .
v_gene: TRBV5-5
CDR3aa: CASSPAGVNTEAFF
CDR3nt: TGTGCCAGCAGCCCCGCCGGGGTGAACACTGAAGCTTTCTTT

d_gene: .
j_gene: TRBJ1-1
abundance: many
v_gene: TRBV12-3/TRBV12-4
CDR3aa: CASGNTEAFF
CDR3nt: TGTGCCAGCGGGAACACTGAAGCTTTCTTT